One and the same sample provided the 18 T cell receptor beta chains below, sequenced in a study of cytomegalovirus exposure and HLA in healthy donors. The PCR had 60 Vbeta and 13 Jbeta primers. The assay was immunoSEQ multiplex PCR, and TCRdb's table has in-frame clones only and misses some. The data show 250,000 to 350,000 clones, roughly 90% seen once. Sequencing input: PBMCs. These receptors were collected from a woman between 18 and 30 years old in good health and CMV-seronegative.

This chain connects TRBV9 to TRBJ2-5; D remains unclear. There are 14 residues in the CDR3. V was cut by 4 bases and J by 1 base, with 11 bases left in between. Germline values: CDR1 SGDLS, CDR2 YYNGEE. The CDR3 spells CASSPDSSQETQYF. The CDR3 region has the DNA TGTGCCAGCAGCCCCGACTCGAGCCAAGAGACCCAGTACTTC.

The rearrangement uses TRBV18 and TRBJ2-1; D is possibly TRBD2 (5 bases). There are 12 residues in the CDR3. The germline CDR1 and CDR2 sequences are KGHSH and LQKENI. Trimming shortened V by 2 bases and J by 9 bases, and 8 bases separated the two germline ends. The CDR3 DNA sequence: TGTGCCAGCTCACCAGCCGGAGGTGAGCAGTTCTTC. This codes for CASSPAGGEQFF.

V gene TRBV13 combines with J gene TRBJ2-1, with 7 bases matching TRBD2. The V segment lost 5 bases and the J segment 2 bases; nucleotides outside the gene matches: 6. This CDR3 is 15 amino acids long. Germline assignment: CDR1 PRHDT and CDR2 FYEKMQ (reference sequence). CDR3 sequence: CASSQRGTPYNEQFF. The CDR3 nucleotides are TGTGCCAGCAGCCAGCGGGGTACACCCTACAATGAGCAGTTCTTC.

This chain uses TRBV9 with TRBJ1-4, with a tentative D call TRBD1 (6 bases). The CDR3 has 17 amino acids. V was cut by 0 bases and J by 2 bases, with 14 bases left in between. Germline V gene data show CDR1 as SGDLS and CDR2 as YYNGEE. CDR3 sequence: CASSVGAGVDTNEKLFF. The CDR3 bases are TGTGCCAGCAGCGTAGGGGCAGGGGTCGATACTAATGAAAAACTGTTTTTT. The full variable domain, with the rest looked up from reference TRBV9 and TRBJ1-4, is DSGVTQTPKHLITATGQRVTLRCSPRSGDLSVYWYQQSLDQGLQFLIQYYNGEERAKGNILERFSAQQFPDLHSELNLSSLELGDSALYFCASSVGAGVDTNEKLFFGSGTQLSVL.

As concerns this clone: The sample holds other DNA sequences that translate to the same CDR3. This chain connects TRBV19 to TRBJ2-3; D possibly corresponds to TRBD1 (6 bases). Trimming shortened V by 4 bases and J by 2 bases, and 10 bases separated the two germline ends. CDR3 length equals 14 residues. Germline V gene lookup returns CDR1 LNHDA and CDR2 SQIVND (reference sequence). The CDR3 DNA reads TGTGCCAGTAGTAGAGGGGGATCCACAGATACGCAGTATTTT. Translation gives CASSRGGSTDTQYF.

CDR3 DNA: TGTGCCAGCAGCTTAGTAGCTTTCTCCTCCTACGAGCAGTACTTC. As protein: CASSLVAFSSYEQYF. The rearrangement uses TRBV7-2 and TRBJ2-7; D not resolved. V lost 1 base to trimming and J lost 0 bases, with 10 bases between them. Germline V gene lookup returns CDR1 SGHTA and CDR2 FQGNSA. The CDR3 extends over 15 amino acids.

The chain combines TRBV7-9 with TRBJ1-1; tentative D call: TRBD1 (5 bases). The germline CDR1 and CDR2 sequences are SEHNR and FQNEAQ (reference sequence). This CDR3 comprises 15 residues. Trimming shortened V by 3 bases and J by 10 bases, and 21 bases separated the two germline ends. CDR3 nucleotides: TGTGCCAGCAGCTTCAGGCAGCCCGAGGGACTTGGAGCTTTCTTT. Its translation: CASSFRQPEGLGAFF.

This clone came up once. V usage is TRBV19 and J usage is TRBJ1-1; no clear D. This CDR3 spans 15 amino acids. The V end was cut by 7 bases, the J end by 2 bases, with 17 bases between. Per germline, CDR1 LNHDA and CDR2 SQIVND (reference sequence). The CDR3 coding sequence is TGTGCCAGTAACGTTTTGGGCCGGCTCAACACTGAAGCTTTCTTT. This codes for CASNVLGRLNTEAFF.

This clone was detected only once. The junction does not match germline at one end; this may be a read error. The V call is TRBV7-9, the J call TRBJ2-2, with D perhaps TRBD2 (5 bases). Germline-derived CDR1 and CDR2 are SEHNR and FQNEAQ (reference sequence). This CDR3 comprises 15 residues. The CDR3 sequence: CSSSGGREDTGELFF. In nucleotides, the CDR3 is TGTTCCAGCAGCGGAGGAAGAGAGGACACCGGGGAGCTGTTTTTT.

J is TRBJ2-2 and V is TRBV7-9, with D possibly TRBD1 on 5 matching bases. Germline-derived CDR1 and CDR2 are SEHNR and FQNEAQ (reference sequence). Trimming removed 4 bases from V and 4 bases from J, with 10 bases in between. This CDR3 has 14 residues. The CDR3 spells CASSSDSSTGELFF. CDR3 in DNA: TGTGCCAGCAGCTCAGACAGTAGCACCGGGGAGCTGTTTTTT.

The rearrangement links TRBV30 to TRBJ1-1; unclear D gene. Trimming shortened V by 0 bases and J by 5 bases, and 10 bases separated the two germline ends. Germline V gives CDR1 GTSNPN, CDR2 SVGIG (reference sequence). The CDR3 has 13 amino acids. The CDR3 is CAWSVWSGTEAFF. CDR3 coding DNA: TGTGCCTGGAGTGTATGGTCGGGGACTGAAGCTTTCTTT.

This rearrangement joins TRBV2 to TRBJ1-1; D is ambiguous. The CDR3 sequence is 12 residues long. Germline loops: CDR1 SNHLY, CDR2 FYNNEI. With 10 bases removed from V and 9 bases from J, the gap between germline ends came to 18 bases. The CDR3 protein is CATAIPGSKAFF. DNA for the CDR3: TGTGCCACCGCCATCCCGGGATCTAAAGCTTTCTTT.

The chain uses TRBV10-3 and TRBJ1-1; 9 bases match TRBD1. V shed 3 bases and J 3 bases; nucleotides not matched to a gene: 5. The CDR3 consists of 15 residues. The V gene's germline CDR1 is ENHRY and CDR2 SYGVKD. The CDR3 is CAISEWRTGDTEAFF. In nucleotides, the CDR3 is TGTGCCATCAGTGAATGGAGGACAGGGGACACTGAAGCTTTCTTT.

The chain has TRBV18 and TRBJ2-7; D is possibly TRBD1 (6 bases). The CDR3 is 16 amino acids. CDR1 is KGHSH and CDR2 is LQKENI in the germline V gene. Trimming cost V 1 base and J 2 bases, with 15 bases left between them. The CDR3 DNA reads TGTGCCAGCTCACCACGCGGGTTAGGGACAACCTACGAGCAGTACTTC. Protein product: CASSPRGLGTTYEQYF. Drawing the rest from reference TRBV18 and TRBJ2-7, the complete variable domain is NAGVMQNPRHLVRRRGQEARLRCSPMKGHSHVYWYRQLPEEGLKFMVYLQKENIIDESGMPKERFSAEFPKEGPSILRIQQVVRGDSAAYFCASSPRGLGTTYEQYFGPGTRLTVT.

This clone was counted only a few times. The chain joins TRBV2 to TRBJ2-1; tentatively, D is TRBD1 (6 bases). In germline, CDR1 is SNHLY, CDR2 FYNNEI. The CDR3 sequence is 13 residues long. The V and J ends lost 0 bases and 16 bases respectively, with 16 bases between them. CDR3 amino acids: CASSEAPGRGPFF. CDR3 nucleotide sequence: TGTGCCAGCAGTGAAGCGCCCGGCAGGGGACCCTTCTTC.

The J gene is TRBJ2-1, the V gene TRBV7-2; D is uncertain. Trimming removed 1 base at V and 8 bases at J, with 9 bases between. The germline gives CDR1 SGHTA, CDR2 FQGNSA. The CDR3 totals 13 residues. The CDR3 DNA reads as TGTGCCAGCAGCTTAGTTATCCGGGATGAGCAGTTCTTC. Its translation: CASSLVIRDEQFF.

This sequence joins TRBV2 and TRBJ2-7, with 10 nucleotides matching TRBD2. Trimming removed 5 bases from V and 6 bases from J; junction bases left unmatched: 10. This CDR3 region has 15 residues. Germline V lookup: CDR1 SNHLY, CDR2 FYNNEI. The CDR3 protein is CASSLTGTSVLEQYF. The CDR3, as DNA: TGTGCCAGCAGTTTAACCGGGACTAGCGTACTCGAGCAGTACTTC.

V is TRBV19 and J is TRBJ2-7; D possibly corresponds to TRBD1 (5 bases). V lost 1 base, J lost 0 bases, and 10 bases lay in between. Germline CDR1 reads LNHDA; CDR2 reads SQIVND (reference sequence). The CDR3 loop spans 15 amino acids. The CDR3 sequence is CASSIATEFSYEQYF. The CDR3 nucleotides read TGTGCCAGTAGTATAGCGACAGAATTCTCCTACGAGCAGTACTTC.